The source of this T cell receptor beta chain is a study of cytomegalovirus exposure and HLA in healthy donors. Study results and limitations: In a later analysis, V- and J-gene trimming of beta chains associated with a DCLRE1C missense variant, replicated independently.

The length of the CDR3 is 11 residues. V was clipped by 6 bases and J by 11 bases, with 11 bases between them. The germline V gene encodes CDR1 SNHLY and CDR2 FYNNEI. As regards this clone: The antigen is undetermined.

Amplification used 60 Vbeta primers and 13 Jbeta primers. TCRdb's table, derived via immunoSEQ multiplex PCR, lists solely in-frame clones and lacks some. The table records 150,000 to 200,000 clones, roughly 82% of them present only once. The sequence came from a man aged 35 to 55 in good health and CMV-seronegative. This chain links TRBV2 with TRBJ1-5; D is undetermined. What was sequenced was PBMCs. The CDR3 spells CASRLSQAQHF. CDR3 sequence (DNA): TGTGCCAGCAGGCTCAGCCAGGCCCAGCATTTT.